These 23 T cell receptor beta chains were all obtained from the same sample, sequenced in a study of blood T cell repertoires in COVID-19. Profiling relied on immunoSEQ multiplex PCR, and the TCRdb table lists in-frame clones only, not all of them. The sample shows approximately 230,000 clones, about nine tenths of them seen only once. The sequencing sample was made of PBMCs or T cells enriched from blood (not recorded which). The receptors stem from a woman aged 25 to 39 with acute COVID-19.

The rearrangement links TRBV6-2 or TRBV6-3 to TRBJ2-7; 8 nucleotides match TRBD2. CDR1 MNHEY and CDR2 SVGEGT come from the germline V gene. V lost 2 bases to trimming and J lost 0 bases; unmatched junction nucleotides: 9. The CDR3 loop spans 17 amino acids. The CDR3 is CASSYLPGLGNSYEQYF. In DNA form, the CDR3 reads TGTGCCAGCAGTTACCTTCCGGGACTAGGGAACTCCTACGAGCAGTACTTC.

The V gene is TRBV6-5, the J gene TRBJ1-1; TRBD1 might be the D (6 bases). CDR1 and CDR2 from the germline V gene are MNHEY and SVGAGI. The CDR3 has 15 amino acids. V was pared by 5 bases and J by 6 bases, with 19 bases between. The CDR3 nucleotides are TGTGCCAGCAGTCCTGACTACAGGGTCGTCTCTGAAGCTTTCTTT. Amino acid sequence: CASSPDYRVVSEAFF.

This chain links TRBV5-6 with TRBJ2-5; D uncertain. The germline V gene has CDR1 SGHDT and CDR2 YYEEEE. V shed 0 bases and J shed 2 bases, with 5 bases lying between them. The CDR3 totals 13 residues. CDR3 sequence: CASSLANQETQYF. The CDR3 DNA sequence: TGTGCCAGCAGCTTGGCTAATCAAGAGACCCAGTACTTC.

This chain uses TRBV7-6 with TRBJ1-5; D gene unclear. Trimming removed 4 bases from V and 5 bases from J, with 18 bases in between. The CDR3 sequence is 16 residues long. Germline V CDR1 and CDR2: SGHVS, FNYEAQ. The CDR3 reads CASSSGLGGRDQPQHF. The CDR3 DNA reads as TGTGCCAGCAGCTCCGGGCTTGGAGGGAGGGATCAGCCCCAGCATTTT.

The CDR3, as DNA: TGTGCCAGCAGATCCGGGACTAGCGGGGTCGAGGGCGAGCAGTACTTC. Its translation: CASRSGTSGVEGEQYF. This sequence joins TRBV27 and TRBJ2-7; 13 bases line up with TRBD2. Trimming at V came to 6 bases and at J to 6 bases, leaving 11 bases not matched to a gene. There are 16 residues in the CDR3. Germline CDR1 is MNHEY and CDR2 is SMNVEV (reference sequence).

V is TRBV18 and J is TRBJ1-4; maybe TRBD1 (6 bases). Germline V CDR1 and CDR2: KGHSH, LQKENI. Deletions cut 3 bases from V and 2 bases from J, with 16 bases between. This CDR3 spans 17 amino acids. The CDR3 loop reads CASSPWDTSRTNEKLFF. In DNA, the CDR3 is TGTGCCAGCTCACCGTGGGACACTTCGCGGACTAATGAAAAACTGTTTTTT.

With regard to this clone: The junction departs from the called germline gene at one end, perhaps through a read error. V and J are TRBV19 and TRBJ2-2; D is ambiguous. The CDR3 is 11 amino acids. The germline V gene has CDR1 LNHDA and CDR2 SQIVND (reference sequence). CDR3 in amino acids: CASSYDISVVF. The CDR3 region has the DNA TGTGCCAGTAGTTATGACATCTCCGTGGTTTTT.

The CDR3 DNA reads as TGTGCCAGCAGCCCGGGACAGAACTATGGCTACACCTTC. Translation: CASSPGQNYGYTF. The gene calls are TRBV5-4 and TRBJ1-2; TRBD1 aligns across 7 bases. The CDR3 loop spans 13 amino acids. V trimming: 4 bases; J trimming: 2 bases; junction bases outside the gene matches: 2. The germline gives CDR1 SGHNT, CDR2 YYREEE (reference sequence).

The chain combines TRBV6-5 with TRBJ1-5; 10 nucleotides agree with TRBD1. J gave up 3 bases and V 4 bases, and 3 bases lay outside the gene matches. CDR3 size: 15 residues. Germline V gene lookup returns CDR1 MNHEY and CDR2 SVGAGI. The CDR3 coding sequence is TGTGCCAGCAGTTCGGGACAGGGGCCCAATCAGCCCCAGCATTTT. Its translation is CASSSGQGPNQPQHF.

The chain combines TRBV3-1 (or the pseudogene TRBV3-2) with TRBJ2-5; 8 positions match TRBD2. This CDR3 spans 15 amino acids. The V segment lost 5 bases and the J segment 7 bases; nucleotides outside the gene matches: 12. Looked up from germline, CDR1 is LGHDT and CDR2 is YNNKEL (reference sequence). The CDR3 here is CASSALPAGARTQYF. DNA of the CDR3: TGTGCCAGCAGCGCACTCCCAGCGGGAGCGAGGACCCAGTACTTC.

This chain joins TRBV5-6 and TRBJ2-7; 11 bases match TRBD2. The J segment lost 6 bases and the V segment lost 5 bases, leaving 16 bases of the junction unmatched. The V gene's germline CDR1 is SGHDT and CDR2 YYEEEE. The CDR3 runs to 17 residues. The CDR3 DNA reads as TGTGCCAGCAGTTGGGGTTTAACTAGCGGGGGCGGGAGCGAGCAGTACTTC. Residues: CASSWGLTSGGGSEQYF. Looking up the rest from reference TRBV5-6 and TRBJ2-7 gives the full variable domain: DAGVTQSPTHLIKTRGQQVTLRCSPKSGHDTVSWYQQALGQGPQFIFQYYEEEERQRGNFPDRFSGHQFPNYSSELNVNALLLGDSALYLCASSWGLTSGGGSEQYFGPGTRLTVT.

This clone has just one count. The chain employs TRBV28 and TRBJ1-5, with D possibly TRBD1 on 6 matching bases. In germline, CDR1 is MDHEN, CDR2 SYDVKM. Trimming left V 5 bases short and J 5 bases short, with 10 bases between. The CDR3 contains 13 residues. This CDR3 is CASSDRLDQPQHF. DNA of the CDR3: TGTGCCAGCAGTGACAGGCTCGATCAGCCCCAGCATTTT.

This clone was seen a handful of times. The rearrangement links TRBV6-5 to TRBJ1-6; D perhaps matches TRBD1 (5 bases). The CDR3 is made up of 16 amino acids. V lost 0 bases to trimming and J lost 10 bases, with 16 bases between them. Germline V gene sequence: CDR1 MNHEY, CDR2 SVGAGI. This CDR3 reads CASSYSQGLRLSPLHF. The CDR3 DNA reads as TGTGCCAGCAGTTACTCGCAGGGTTTGAGGTTGTCACCCCTCCACTTT.

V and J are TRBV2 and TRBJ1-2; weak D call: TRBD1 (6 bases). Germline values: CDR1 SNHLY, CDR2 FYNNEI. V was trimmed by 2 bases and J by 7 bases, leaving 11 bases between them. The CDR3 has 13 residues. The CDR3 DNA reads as TGTGCCAGCAGTGAACAGGGGTCGCGTGGCTACACCTTC. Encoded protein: CASSEQGSRGYTF.

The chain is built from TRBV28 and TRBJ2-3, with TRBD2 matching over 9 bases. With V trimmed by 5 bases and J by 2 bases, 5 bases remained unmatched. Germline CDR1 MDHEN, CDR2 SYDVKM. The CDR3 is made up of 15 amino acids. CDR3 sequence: CASSPSGVVTDTQYF. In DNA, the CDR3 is TGTGCCAGCAGTCCTAGCGGGGTTGTCACAGATACGCAGTATTTT. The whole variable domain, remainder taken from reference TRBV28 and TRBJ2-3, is DVKVTQSSRYLVKRTGEKVFLECVQDMDHENMFWYRQDPGLGLRLIYFSYDVKMKEKGDIPEGYSVSREKKERFSLILESASTNQTSMYLCASSPSGVVTDTQYFGPGTRLTVL.

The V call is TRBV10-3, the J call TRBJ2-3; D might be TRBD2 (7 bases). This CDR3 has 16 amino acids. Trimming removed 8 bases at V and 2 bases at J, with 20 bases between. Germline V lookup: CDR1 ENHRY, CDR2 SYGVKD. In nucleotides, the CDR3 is TGTGCCATCGGAATAGAGGGGAGGGGGACCACAGATACGCAGTATTTT. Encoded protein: CAIGIEGRGTTDTQYF.

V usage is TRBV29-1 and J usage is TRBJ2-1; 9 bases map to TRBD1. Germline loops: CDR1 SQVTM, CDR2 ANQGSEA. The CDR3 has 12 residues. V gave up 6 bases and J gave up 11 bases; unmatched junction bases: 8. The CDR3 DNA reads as TGCAGCGTGGGCGATGGGACAGGGAAGCAGTTCTTC. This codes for CSVGDGTGKQFF.

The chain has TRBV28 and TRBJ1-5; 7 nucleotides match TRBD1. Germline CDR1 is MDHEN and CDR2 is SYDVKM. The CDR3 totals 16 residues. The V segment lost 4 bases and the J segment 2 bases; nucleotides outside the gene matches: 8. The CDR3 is CASSSPQGLGNQPQHF. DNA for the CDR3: TGTGCCAGCAGTTCCCCACAGGGGTTAGGCAATCAGCCCCAGCATTTT.

CDR3 residues: CASSGGGRKGSYEQYF. The CDR3, as DNA: TGTGCCAGCAGTGGAGGCGGGAGAAAGGGATCCTACGAGCAGTACTTC. The V gene is TRBV5-4, the J gene TRBJ2-7; 7 bases are shared with TRBD2. V was clipped by 5 bases and J by 1 base; unmatched bases: 12. The V gene's germline CDR1 is SGHNT and CDR2 YYREEE (reference sequence). The CDR3 covers 16 residues.

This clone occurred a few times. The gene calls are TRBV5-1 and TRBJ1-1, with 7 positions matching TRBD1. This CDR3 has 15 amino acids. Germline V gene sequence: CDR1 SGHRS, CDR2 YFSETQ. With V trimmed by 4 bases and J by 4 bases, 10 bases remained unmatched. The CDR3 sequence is CASSIIGGSGTEAFF. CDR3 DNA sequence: TGCGCCAGCAGCATTATAGGGGGCTCGGGCACTGAAGCTTTCTTT.

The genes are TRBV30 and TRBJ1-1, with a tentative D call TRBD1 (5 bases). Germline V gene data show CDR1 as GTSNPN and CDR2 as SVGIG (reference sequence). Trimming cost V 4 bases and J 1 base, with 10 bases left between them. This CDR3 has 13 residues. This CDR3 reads CAWTEGRNTEAFF. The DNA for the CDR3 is TGTGCCTGGACGGAGGGGCGGAACACTGAAGCTTTCTTT.

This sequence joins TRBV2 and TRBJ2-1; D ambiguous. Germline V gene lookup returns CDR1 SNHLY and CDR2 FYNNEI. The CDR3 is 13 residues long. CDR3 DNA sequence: TGTGTCACGGCGGAAAGCTCCTACAATGAGCAGTTCTTC. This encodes CVTAESSYNEQFF.

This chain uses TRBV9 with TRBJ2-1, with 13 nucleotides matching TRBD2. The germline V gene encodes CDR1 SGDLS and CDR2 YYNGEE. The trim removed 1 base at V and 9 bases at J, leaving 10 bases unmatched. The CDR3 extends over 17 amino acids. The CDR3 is CASSVTWTSGSVGEQFF. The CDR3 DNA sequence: TGTGCCAGCAGCGTAACGTGGACTAGCGGGAGTGTAGGTGAGCAGTTCTTC.